The 26 T cell receptor beta chains below come from one sample, sequenced in a study of T cells in localized non-small cell lung cancer. Libraries were prepared by immunoSEQ multiplex PCR; TCRdb keeps only in-frame clonotypes and omits some of them. The sample lists roughly 86,000 clones; around four fifths were seen once. Sequencing used peripheral blood, obtained before any cancer treatment. Receptors originate from a man aged 35-75 years with stage I lung adenocarcinoma.

V and J are TRBV30 and TRBJ2-1; 7 bases match TRBD2. In germline, CDR1 is GTSNPN, CDR2 SVGIG (reference sequence). The CDR3 is made up of 15 amino acids. The V and J ends lost 8 bases and 6 bases, in that order; junction bases with no gene match: 16. This chain's CDR3 is CAAPRGWGGGNEQFF. CDR3 sequence (DNA): TGTGCCGCGCCCCGGGGGTGGGGGGGTGGCAATGAGCAGTTCTTC.

V and J are TRBV6-6 and TRBJ1-2, with 8 positions matching TRBD1. This CDR3 is built from 16 residues. The J segment lost 5 bases and the V segment lost 6 bases, leaving 14 bases of the junction unmatched. The germline CDR1 and CDR2 sequences are MNHNY and SVGAGI (reference sequence). In nucleotides, the CDR3 is TGTGCCAGCAGGGGCCCCCAGGACAGGGTGTTTTATGGCTACACCTTC. This encodes CASRGPQDRVFYGYTF.

The chain joins TRBV5-6 to TRBJ2-7; D may be TRBD1 or TRBD2 (6 bases each). Looked up from germline, CDR1 is SGHDT and CDR2 is YYEEEE. The V and J ends lost 4 bases and 5 bases respectively, with 19 bases between them. This CDR3 is 15 amino acids long. The CDR3 loop reads CASSREGGTWDEQYF. Here the CDR3 DNA reads TGTGCCAGCAGCAGAGAAGGGGGGACTTGGGACGAGCAGTACTTC. Full variable domain (remainder filled in from reference TRBV5-6 and TRBJ2-7): DAGVTQSPTHLIKTRGQQVTLRCSPKSGHDTVSWYQQALGQGPQFIFQYYEEEERQRGNFPDRFSGHQFPNYSSELNVNALLLGDSALYLCASSREGGTWDEQYFGPGTRLTVT.

The gene calls are TRBV5-6 and TRBJ2-1; 7 bases align to TRBD1. The CDR3 has 13 amino acids. The V and J ends lost 3 bases and 9 bases, in that order; junction bases with no gene match: 6. Germline CDR1 is SGHDT and CDR2 is YYEEEE. CDR3 bases: TGTGCCAGCAGCTCGACTCAGGGGGTTGAGCAGTTCTTC. Encoded protein: CASSSTQGVEQFF.

This chain joins TRBV5-6 and TRBJ1-3; 7 nucleotides agree with TRBD1. V lost 5 bases, J lost 0 bases, and 17 bases stayed unmatched. CDR1 and CDR2 from the germline V gene are SGHDT and YYEEEE. The CDR3 consists of 19 residues. CDR3 coding DNA: TGTGCCAGCAGACCCACACTCCGGACCGGGACAGACTCTGGAAACACCATATATTTT. Translating gives CASRPTLRTGTDSGNTIYF.

The V call is TRBV5-1, the J call TRBJ2-7, with D tentatively TRBD2 (5 bases). Per germline, CDR1 SGHRS and CDR2 YFSETQ. The CDR3 runs to 16 residues. Trimming left V 4 bases short and J 0 bases short, with 17 bases between. Here the CDR3 DNA reads TGCGCCAGCAGCGGAGCTTCGGGAAGTGGCTCCTACGAGCAGTACTTC. Amino acids: CASSGASGSGSYEQYF.

This chain uses TRBV5-4 with TRBJ1-2, with TRBD1 as a possible D gene (6 bases). Germline V gene lookup returns CDR1 SGHNT and CDR2 YYREEE (reference sequence). CDR3 length: 18 residues. Trimming took off 0 bases at V and 3 bases at J, with 21 bases between the two ends. The CDR3: CASSLESQQGRRDYGYTF. CDR3 DNA sequence: TGTGCCAGCAGCTTGGAGTCCCAACAGGGACGGCGGGACTATGGCTACACCTTC.

V is TRBV10-3 and J is TRBJ2-7; 7 bases line up with TRBD2. The CDR3 runs 18 residues. Germline lookup yields CDR1 ENHRY and CDR2 SYGVKD. V shed 3 bases, J shed 4 bases, and the junction held 18 bases outside the gene matches. CDR3 sequence reads: CAISEQLGPGLHKYEQYF. The CDR3 nucleotides read TGTGCCATCAGTGAACAGTTGGGACCGGGACTACACAAGTACGAGCAGTACTTC.

CDR3 coding DNA: TGTGCCAGCTCACGAATAGCGGCCAGCTCCTACAATGAGCAGTTCTTC. Its protein product is CASSRIAASSYNEQFF. The rearrangement links TRBV18 to TRBJ2-1; TRBD2 is a possible D gene (6 bases). The ends were cut back, 4 bases at V and 0 bases at J, with 13 bases in the middle. From germline, CDR1 is KGHSH and CDR2 LQKENI. The CDR3 extends over 16 amino acids.

The chain joins TRBV11-1 to TRBJ2-6; TRBD2 might be the D (6 bases). Germline V gives CDR1 SGHAT, CDR2 FQDESV (reference sequence). The CDR3 loop spans 18 amino acids. V dropped 4 bases and J dropped 2 bases, with 18 bases sitting between them. In nucleotides, the CDR3 is TGTGCCAGCAGCTCTTTATATCCCGGAGGGACTGGGGCCAACGTCCTGACTTTC. Its translation is CASSSLYPGGTGANVLTF.

This chain uses TRBV19 with TRBJ2-2; the D is unclear. The CDR3 consists of 16 residues. Trimming pared 5 bases from V and 6 bases from J, leaving 19 bases between. Germline V CDR1 and CDR2: LNHDA, SQIVND (reference sequence). The CDR3: CASSVLYSERPGELFF. In DNA form, the CDR3 reads TGTGCCAGTAGTGTACTGTATAGTGAGCGACCCGGGGAGCTGTTTTTT.

The CDR3 DNA reads TGTGCCACCAGCAGAGGCTTACAGGGGGCTGGTAGAGAGACCCAGTACTTC. This encodes CATSRGLQGAGRETQYF. The chain combines TRBV15 with TRBJ2-5; 9 nucleotides agree with TRBD1. Per germline, CDR1 LNHNV and CDR2 YYDKDF (reference sequence). The ends lost 1 base at V and 4 bases at J; junction bases unmatched: 10. CDR3 size: 17 residues.

The chain combines TRBV27 with TRBJ1-6; D not resolved. In germline, CDR1 is MNHEY, CDR2 SMNVEV (reference sequence). The CDR3 runs 17 residues. V was cut by 0 bases and J by 0 bases, with 9 bases left in between. Written as DNA, the CDR3 is TGTGCCAGCAGTTTATCGAACCCGAGCTCCTATAATTCACCCCTCCACTTT. Protein sequence: CASSLSNPSSYNSPLHF.

The chain links TRBV19 to TRBJ1-1, with TRBD1 as a possible D gene (5 bases). The V end lost 9 bases, the J end lost 4 bases, and 12 bases lay between the germline ends. Germline lookup yields CDR1 LNHDA and CDR2 SQIVND (reference sequence). This CDR3 has 12 amino acids. The DNA for the CDR3 is TGTGCCAGCCGGGACGTTGCCACTGAAGCTTTCTTT. Translating gives CASRDVATEAFF.

The chain is built from TRBV5-8 and TRBJ1-5; D is possibly TRBD1 (6 bases). The V end lost 5 bases, the J end lost 5 bases, and 20 bases lay between the germline ends. CDR1 and CDR2 from the germline V gene are SGHTS and YDEGEE. The CDR3 sequence is 16 residues long. Written as DNA, the CDR3 is TGTGCCAGCAGGTCCTTGACAGGAATACTTCATCAGCCCCAGCATTTT. As protein: CASRSLTGILHQPQHF.

The chain uses TRBV18 and TRBJ1-2, with TRBD1 matching 7 bases. CDR3 size: 17 residues. After removal of 2 bases from V and 3 bases from J, the junction contained 12 bases not matched to a gene. Germline loops: CDR1 KGHSH, CDR2 LQKENI. The chain's CDR3 is CASSPNGQAILDYGYTF. In DNA form, the CDR3 reads TGTGCCAGCTCACCAAACGGACAGGCTATTCTAGACTATGGCTACACCTTC.

The chain combines TRBV4-3 with TRBJ1-2, with D unclear. V dropped 0 bases and J dropped 8 bases, with 10 bases sitting between them. This CDR3 region has 13 residues. Germline CDR1 LGHNA, CDR2 YSLEER. Here the CDR3 reads CASSQDWGSGYTF. The CDR3 nucleotides are TGCGCCAGCAGCCAAGATTGGGGTAGCGGCTACACCTTC.

This sequence joins TRBV5-1 and TRBJ1-2; D possibly corresponds to TRBD1 (6 bases). Germline V gives CDR1 SGHRS, CDR2 YFSETQ. Trimming took 1 base from V and 3 from J, leaving 10 bases between them. The CDR3 is made up of 14 amino acids. DNA for the CDR3: TGCGCCAGCAGCTTGTCGACAGGCGACTATGGCTACACCTTC. Amino acids: CASSLSTGDYGYTF.

This chain joins TRBV5-1 and TRBJ2-7; maybe TRBD2 (7 bases). Per the germline V gene, CDR1 is SGHRS and CDR2 is YFSETQ. V shed 4 bases and J shed 6 bases, with 26 bases lying between them. The CDR3 extends over 17 amino acids. CDR3 protein: CASSPGGRGRGLGEQYF. Here the CDR3 DNA reads TGCGCCAGCAGCCCCGGGGGGAGAGGCAGGGGATTGGGCGAGCAGTACTTC.

This chain links TRBV6-6 with TRBJ1-2, with TRBD1 matching over 9 bases. Germline V CDR1 and CDR2: MNHNY, SVGAGI (reference sequence). The CDR3 covers 13 residues. The V and J ends lost 6 bases and 8 bases, in that order; junction bases with no gene match: 7. CDR3 amino acids: CASRDRGVEGYTF. Written as DNA, the CDR3 is TGTGCCAGCAGGGACAGGGGTGTGGAAGGCTACACCTTC.

The CDR3 is CAWRSDTSTDTQYF. CDR3 DNA: TGTGCCTGGAGGTCGGACACAAGCACAGATACGCAGTATTTT. V gene TRBV30 combines with J gene TRBJ2-3, with D maybe TRBD1 (5 bases). The germline V gene has CDR1 GTSNPN and CDR2 SVGIG (reference sequence). V was trimmed by 3 bases and J by 0 bases, leaving 10 bases between them. CDR3 length equals 14 residues.

The V and J genes are TRBV7-8 and TRBJ2-7; tentative D call: TRBD2 (6 bases). The ends were cut back, 1 base at V and 9 bases at J, with 13 bases in the middle. This CDR3 contains 13 residues. Germline V gene sequence: CDR1 SGHVS, CDR2 FQNEAQ. DNA for the CDR3: TGTGCCAGCAGCTTAGACCGAACCGGGGGGCAGTACTTC. Protein product: CASSLDRTGGQYF.

The CDR3 loop reads CASSYSRLGTQYF. CDR3 sequence (DNA): TGTGCCAGCAGTTACTCGCGGCTAGGGACCCAGTACTTC. V and J are TRBV6-6 and TRBJ2-5, with D uncertain. The CDR3 is made up of 13 amino acids. The germline CDR1 and CDR2 sequences are MNHNY and SVGAGI (reference sequence). V gave up 0 bases and J gave up 7 bases, with 9 bases separating them.

J is TRBJ2-5 and V is TRBV28; 12 bases align to TRBD2. From germline, CDR1 is MDHEN and CDR2 SYDVKM. The CDR3 sequence is 15 residues long. With 7 bases clipped from V and 5 bases from J, the junction kept 8 bases outside the gene matches. CDR3 nucleotide sequence: TGTGCCAGCACCCTAGCGGGAGGGCCGTGGGAGACCCAGTACTTC. Residues: CASTLAGGPWETQYF.

The chain uses TRBV27 and TRBJ1-2; D gene ambiguous. Trimming removed 0 bases from V and 2 bases from J, with 7 bases in between. The CDR3 length is 14 residues. Germline V lookup: CDR1 MNHEY, CDR2 SMNVEV (reference sequence). The CDR3 is CASSLSTENYGYTF. The CDR3 region has the DNA TGTGCCAGCAGTTTATCCACAGAAAACTATGGCTACACCTTC.

This chain connects TRBV11-3 to TRBJ2-3, with D possibly matching TRBD2 (5 bases). Deletions cut 0 bases from V and 2 bases from J, with 18 bases between. This CDR3 region has 18 residues. Germline V gene data show CDR1 as SGHNT and CDR2 as YENEEA. CDR3 DNA sequence: TGTGCCAGCAGCTTAGATATTATTGGGAGAGAACTCACAGATACGCAGTATTTT. Its translation: CASSLDIIGRELTDTQYF.